A selection of T cell receptor beta chains follows, all from one sample in a study of beta chain features in type 1 diabetes. Clones were sequenced by immunoSEQ multiplex PCR, and TCRdb holds only the in-frame ones, with some missing. The sample comprises about 180,000 clones, about 13% of which are singletons, and roughly 0.6% rests with the top ten. Sequenced: central memory CD4+ T cells from blood. The receptors originated from a woman younger than 35 in good health. Each CDR3 is given with its conserved first and last residue. A D gene is named only where the DNA matches it firmly. Clone size is given for some rows only: seen once, a few or many times, or a class if the clone is expanded.

J	size	V	D	DNA	CDR3
TRBJ2-3	.	TRBV28	.	TGTGCCAGCAGGAGGGCTAGCACAGATACGCAGTATTTT	CASRRASTDTQYF
TRBJ1-1	few	TRBV7-9	TRBD1	TGTGCCAGCAGCTTACGGACAGGAGACACTGAAGCTTTCTTT	CASSLRTGDTEAFF
TRBJ2-3	few	TRBV30	.	TGTGCCTGGGTGGCTCCGCCACCCAATACGCAGTATTTT	CAWVAPPPNTQYF
TRBJ1-1	.	TRBV15	.	TGTGCCACCAGCAGAGATTTCCAGGAAGCTTTCTTT	CATSRDFQEAFF
TRBJ1-1	.	TRBV11-2	TRBD1	TGTGCCAGCACCCAAGACAGGGTCACTGAAGCTTTCTTT	CASTQDRVTEAFF
TRBJ2-3	.	TRBV11-2	TRBD2	TGTGCCAGCAGCTTACGATGGGAGGGACGGGGTGATACGCAGTATTTT	CASSLRWEGRGDTQYF
TRBJ1-2	few	TRBV27	TRBD1	TGTGCCAGCAGTTTGATGGGTGGCAGGGGGACTGGCTACACCTTC	CASSLMGGRGTGYTF
TRBJ2-2	.	TRBV11-2	TRBD1	TGTGCCAGCAGCTCGACAGGGGTAACGACCGGGGAGCTGTTTTTT	CASSSTGVTTGELFF
TRBJ1-2	.	TRBV7-9	TRBD1	TGTGCCAGCAGCCGTGGGACAGGTTCTAACTATGGCTACACCTTC	CASSRGTGSNYGYTF
TRBJ2-2	.	TRBV29-1	TRBD2	TGCAGCGTTGAAAGCGGGAGGAGCACCGGGGAGCTGTTTTTT	CSVESGRSTGELFF
TRBJ2-6	.	TRBV15	.	TGTGCCACCAGCACAGGAGGCCATAACTCTGGGGCCAACGTCCTGACTTTC	CATSTGGHNSGANVLTF
TRBJ2-3	few	TRBV30	TRBD1	TGTGCCTGGAGTCCTGGGCGTCGGGACAGGGGGCCAACTAGCACAGATACGCAGTATTTT	CAWSPGRRDRGPTSTDTQYF
TRBJ2-3	.	TRBV27	.	TGTGCCAGCAGCCATGGGGCGGGAAAGCGTGATACGCAGTATTTT	CASSHGAGKRDTQYF
TRBJ2-1	.	TRBV7-3	.	TGTGCCAGCAGCTTATCCCATGGGCTATACTATGAGCAGTTCTTC	CASSLSHGLYYEQFF
TRBJ1-5	few	TRBV11-2	.	TGTGCCAGCCAAGGAGGGCCAGGCAATAGCAATCAGCCCCAGCATTTT	CASQGGPGNSNQPQHF
TRBJ2-5	.	TRBV30	.	TGTGCCTGGAACTTTGGTCGTCGGGAGACCCAGTACTTC	CAWNFGRRETQYF
TRBJ1-5	few	TRBV19	.	TGTGCCAGTAGTCTCGCCACAGGGTCCAATCAGCCCCAGCATTTT	CASSLATGSNQPQHF
TRBJ2-5	few	TRBV6-5	.	TGTGCCAGCAGTGAACCAGGTCCGATCGGGACCCAGTACTTC	CASSEPGPIGTQYF
TRBJ2-7	.	TRBV6-5	TRBD2	TGTGCCAGCAGCCCGGGACTAGCTAACTACGAGCAGTACTTC	CASSPGLANYEQYF
TRBJ2-7	few	TRBV7-7	TRBD1	TGTGCCAGCAGCTTGGGACAGGGGGGATCCTACGAGCAGTACTTC	CASSLGQGGSYEQYF
TRBJ1-4	few	TRBV19	TRBD1	TGTGCCAGTAGTACGACAGGGCTTCGCGAAAAACTGTTTTTT	CASSTTGLREKLFF
TRBJ2-1	.	TRBV28	TRBD1	TGTGCCAGCAGCCCGTACTCAGGGGGCTACAATGAGCAGTTCTTC	CASSPYSGGYNEQFF
TRBJ1-1	few	TRBV18	TRBD1	TGTGCCAGCTCACCACCACTAGGACAGGGGGGCACTGAAGCTTTCTTT	CASSPPLGQGGTEAFF
TRBJ2-7	few	TRBV5-6	TRBD2	TGTGCCAGCAGCACAAATCCGGGAGGCTCCTACGAGCAGTACTTC	CASSTNPGGSYEQYF
TRBJ2-2	.	TRBV6-1	TRBD2	TGTGCCAGCAGCCCGGGACTAGCGACGACCGGGGAGCTGTTTTTT	CASSPGLATTGELFF
TRBJ1-1	.	TRBV7-2	.	TGTGCCAGCAGCTCGGACTTCGGGAGCCCTGAAGCTTTCTTT	CASSSDFGSPEAFF
TRBJ2-3	few	TRBV29-1	TRBD2	TGCAGCGTTGTAGCGGGAGGGCCAGATACGCAGTATTTT	CSVVAGGPDTQYF
TRBJ2-7	.	TRBV6-5	TRBD2	TGTGCCAGCAGGTTAGCGGGATCTGGCTACGAGCAGTACTTC	CASRLAGSGYEQYF
TRBJ2-1	.	TRBV10-3	.	TGTGCCATCAGTGACGGGGGAAGCGAGTTCTTC	CAISDGGSEFF
TRBJ1-4	few	TRBV7-9	.	TGTGCCAGCAGCTTAGGAAGAGCGGGTGCAACTAATGAAAAACTGTTTTTT	CASSLGRAGATNEKLFF
TRBJ2-7	.	TRBV11-2	.	TGTGCCAGCAGCGAGGAAAGGACATTCTTACACGAGCAGTACTTC	CASSEERTFLHEQYF
TRBJ2-1	.	TRBV5-4	.	TGTGCCAGCAGCTTGGCCCTCAGCTCCTACAATGAGCAGTTCTTC	CASSLALSSYNEQFF
TRBJ1-2	few	TRBV28	.	TGTGCCAGCAGTTTATGGGCAGGGGACCACTATGGCTACACCTTC	CASSLWAGDHYGYTF
TRBJ2-7	.	TRBV28	TRBD1	TGTGCCAGCACCGAGGACAGGGAAGCCTACGAGCAGTACTTC	CASTEDREAYEQYF
TRBJ1-3	many	TRBV30	.	TGTGCCTGGAGTTTAGGTGGGGCGATCTCTGGAAACACCATATATTTT	CAWSLGGAISGNTIYF
TRBJ1-2	.	TRBV6-6	.	TGTGCCAGCAGCCTTCGGGTTCTTAGTGGCTACACCTTC	CASSLRVLSGYTF